A selection of T cell receptor beta chains follows, all from one sample in a study of post-analysis software for immune sequencing data. One entry per CDR3 protein, called by TCRdb with MiXCR from the PCR reads. The sample includes 350,000 to 450,000 distinct CDR3 sequences, about 39% of them seen just once. Sequenced input: blood. These receptors were taken from a girl aged 2 to 9 with multiple sclerosis. Both conserved end residues are part of each CDR3. Each record gives: V gene, J gene, D gene, clone size, CDR3 protein, CDR3 DNA. A D gene is named only where the DNA matches it firmly. A row's size may be missing; if present it is once, few, many or a size class.

TRBV5-6	TRBJ1-5	-	-	CASSLEGGNQPQHF	TGTGCCAGCAGCTTGGAAGGGGGCAATCAGCCCCAGCATTTT
TRBV28	TRBJ1-4	-	-	CASSWDINEKLFF	TGTGCCAGCAGTTGGGACATTAATGAAAAACTGTTTTTT
TRBV29-1	TRBJ2-1	TRBD2	-	CSVPSSGVRLDEQFF	TGCAGCGTTCCCTCGAGCGGGGTGAGGTTGGATGAGCAGTTCTTC
TRBV24-1	TRBJ2-1	-	few	CATSGMAGRSYNEQFF	TGTGCCACCAGTGGAATGGCAGGGAGATCCTACAATGAGCAGTTCTTC
TRBV10-3	TRBJ2-4	-	few	CAISNPPGGNIQYF	TGTGCCATCAGTAACCCTCCCGGAGGAAACATTCAGTACTTC
TRBV12-3/TRBV12-4	TRBJ1-1	-	-	CASSLPEKAEAFF	TGTGCCAGCAGTTTACCCGAGAAGGCTGAAGCTTTCTTT
TRBV12-3/TRBV12-4	TRBJ2-3	TRBD1	-	CASSLRTGDLMQYF	TGTGCCAGCAGTCTTCGGACAGGTGATCTAATGCAGTATTTT
TRBV2	TRBJ2-1	-	once	CASEARVDNEQFF	TGTGCCAGCGAGGCCAGGGTTGACAATGAGCAGTTCTTC
TRBV7-2	TRBJ2-5	TRBD2	once	CASSSGLAGGEETQYF	TGTGCCAGCAGCTCGGGACTAGCGGGAGGGGAAGAGACCCAGTACTTC
TRBV5-1	TRBJ2-4	-	-	CASSLVPTGAKNIQYF	TGCGCCAGCAGCTTGGTACCCACAGGGGCCAAAAACATTCAGTACTTC
TRBV7-9	TRBJ2-7	-	-	CTSSRKEPYEQYF	TGTACCAGCAGCCGGAAGGAACCCTACGAGCAGTACTTC
TRBV29-1	TRBJ1-2	-	few	CSVERGYYGYTF	TGCAGCGTTGAAAGGGGGTACTATGGCTACACCTTC
TRBV29-1	TRBJ1-2	-	-	CGVWTETDGYTF	TGCGGCGTATGGACAGAAACGGATGGCTACACCTTC
TRBV4-2	TRBJ1-2	-	few	CASSQVDLSQGRGNYGYTF	TGTGCCAGCAGCCAAGTAGATCTTTCTCAGGGAAGGGGGAACTATGGCTACACCTTC
TRBV6-1	TRBJ1-2	TRBD1	-	CASYRGQNYGYTF	TGTGCCAGCTACAGGGGGCAGAACTATGGCTACACCTTC
TRBV20-1	TRBJ1-1	-	-	CSAPITGTEAFF	TGCAGTGCTCCGATAACAGGGACTGAAGCTTTCTTT
TRBV5-5	TRBJ2-4	-	few	CASSRNLAGARDLSKNIQYF	TGTGCCAGCAGCCGAAACTTGGCAGGGGCGAGGGATCTCTCCAAAAACATTCAGTACTTC
TRBV5-1	TRBJ2-7	TRBD1	-	CASSTTGGHEQYF	TGCGCCAGCAGCACCACAGGGGGACACGAGCAGTACTTC
TRBV28	TRBJ2-6	-	-	CASSLTAFSGANVLTF	TGTGCCAGCAGTTTGACAGCCTTCTCTGGGGCCAACGTCCTGACTTTC
TRBV6-6	TRBJ2-3	-	-	CASISMRITSTDTQYF	TGTGCCAGCATATCGATGCGGATTACTAGCACAGATACGCAGTATTTT
TRBV28	TRBJ2-5	TRBD1	-	CASTVGDSQETQYF	TGTGCCAGCACCGTCGGGGACAGCCAAGAGACCCAGTACTTC
TRBV15	TRBJ2-3	-	few	CATGSTYTDTQYF	TGTGCCACCGGCAGTACCTACACAGATACGCAGTATTTT
TRBV28	TRBJ2-5	-	-	CASSPSATGETQYF	TGTGCCAGCAGCCCCTCTGCGACGGGGGAGACCCAGTACTTC
TRBV20-1	TRBJ2-7	-	-	CSARQQDYEQYF	TGCAGTGCTAGACAGCAAGACTACGAGCAGTACTTC
TRBV14	TRBJ2-1	-	few	CASSGRTGNEQFF	TGTGCCAGCAGCGGGCGGACTGGGAATGAGCAGTTCTTC
TRBV5-1	TRBJ2-7	-	-	CASSSLIGAEQYF	TGCGCCAGCAGCTCCCTAATAGGTGCCGAGCAGTACTTC
TRBV20-1	TRBJ2-1	-	-	CSALAILANEQFF	TGCAGTGCTCTCGCCATTCTCGCCAATGAGCAGTTCTTC
TRBV28	TRBJ1-2	-	-	CASSLIGRGYTF	TGTGCCAGCAGCTTAATAGGTCGCGGCTACACCTTC
TRBV7-2	TRBJ2-4	-	-	CASSLVRAVGGAKNIQYF	TGTGCCAGCAGCTTAGTCCGGGCCGTCGGAGGAGCCAAAAACATTCAGTACTTC
TRBV28	TRBJ2-5	-	few	CASTLGSRAPETQYF	TGTGCCAGCACCCTGGGGAGTAGGGCTCCGGAGACCCAGTACTTC
TRBV20-1	TRBJ2-5	TRBD1	few	CSARDPDRGPETQYF	TGCAGTGCTAGAGACCCCGACAGGGGGCCAGAGACCCAGTACTTC
TRBV6-2/TRBV6-3	TRBJ1-5	-	-	CASSYFSVRGGQPQHF	TGTGCCAGCAGTTACTTTTCGGTCAGGGGAGGTCAGCCCCAGCATTTT
TRBV4-1	TRBJ2-4	-	-	CASSQGVVNIQYF	TGCGCCAGCAGCCAAGGGGTAGTGAACATTCAGTACTTC
TRBV7-6	TRBJ1-4	-	few	CASSLRTVATNEKLFF	TGTGCCAGCAGCTTACGGACAGTTGCAACTAATGAAAAACTGTTTTTT
TRBV5-1	TRBJ2-3	-	few	CASSPRTARPLTDTQYF	TGCGCCAGCAGCCCGAGGACAGCCCGACCCCTAACAGATACGCAGTATTTT
TRBV28	TRBJ2-4	-	-	CASILGGVGPSYKQYF	TGTGCCAGCATACTGGGCGGGGTGGGGCCCTCCTACAAGCAGTACTTC
TRBV20-1	TRBJ2-7	-	-	CTTESGTGSYEQYF	TGCACCACCGAATCCGGGACTGGATCCTACGAGCAGTACTTC
TRBV28	TRBJ1-4	-	-	CASSLLMRGELFF	TGTGCCAGCAGTTTACTTATGCGCGGAGAACTGTTTTTT
TRBV5-1	TRBJ1-4	TRBD1	-	CASSPRGQNEKLFF	TGCGCCAGCAGCCCCCGGGGACAGAATGAAAAACTGTTTTTT
TRBV4-2	TRBJ1-2	-	-	CASSQEYLLDRRGYTF	TGTGCCAGCAGCCAAGAGTACCTCCTAGACCGGCGGGGCTACACCTTC
TRBV9	TRBJ1-6	-	-	CASSVAGGNSPLHF	TGTGCCAGCAGCGTAGCCGGCGGAAATTCACCCCTCCACTTT
TRBV5-5	TRBJ2-7	TRBD2	-	CASGREYEQYF	TGTGCCAGCGGGAGGGAGTACGAGCAGTACTTC
TRBV20-1	TRBJ1-4	-	-	CSALNPLANEKLFF	TGCAGTGCCCTTAACCCGCTTGCTAATGAAAAACTGTTTTTT
TRBV29-1	TRBJ1-1	-	-	CSGSGTGTEAFF	TGCAGCGGTTCAGGGACCGGCACTGAAGCTTTCTTT
TRBV2	TRBJ1-4	-	-	CASRPGRDVATNEKLFF	TGTGCCAGCAGACCGGGTAGGGACGTTGCAACTAATGAAAAACTGTTTTTT
TRBV6-5	TRBJ1-6	-	-	CASSYSRASSYNSPLHF	TGTGCCAGCAGTTACTCGAGGGCAAGCTCCTATAATTCACCCCTCCACTTT
TRBV5-1	TRBJ1-1	-	once	CASSLLDTYTEAFF	TGCGCCAGCAGCTTATTGGACACGTACACTGAAGCTTTCTTT
TRBV5-1	TRBJ1-2	-	few	CASSLVQGTYGYTF	TGCGCCAGCAGCTTGGTTCAGGGAACCTATGGCTACACCTTC
TRBV20-1	TRBJ2-7	-	few	CSARAVEGTTYEQYF	TGCAGTGCCCGGGCGGTGGAGGGAACAACCTACGAGCAGTACTTC
TRBV7-9	TRBJ1-2	-	-	CASSLVGTGNYGYTF	TGTGCCAGCAGCTTAGTGGGTACAGGGAACTATGGCTACACCTTC